These 29 T cell receptor beta chains share one sample of origin, sequenced in a study of radiation and T cells in renal cell carcinoma. The repertoire was sequenced with immunoSEQ multiplex PCR; TCRdb's copy has only in-frame clones and lacks some. The profile shows roughly 120,000 clones, approximately 78% of them singletons. Indicated time point: baseline pretreatment blood. Treatment denoted: 15 Gy SBRT to primary tumor, nephrectomy 4 weeks later. The sample was blood, taken from a patient whose treatment included radiotherapy and nephrectomy. These receptors were taken from a woman in her sixties or seventies with renal cell carcinoma.

This chain connects TRBV9 to TRBJ2-7; D perhaps matches TRBD2 (7 bases). V was cut by 4 bases and J by 3 bases, with 17 bases left in between. Per the germline V gene, CDR1 is SGDLS and CDR2 is YYNGEE. There are 15 residues in the CDR3. The CDR3 loop reads CASSPRGGGDYEQYF. The CDR3 DNA sequence: TGTGCCAGCAGCCCACGAGGGGGGGGTGACTACGAGCAGTACTTC.

V gene TRBV6-5 combines with J gene TRBJ2-1; 12 bases line up with TRBD1. The CDR3 runs to 15 residues. From germline, CDR1 is MNHEY and CDR2 SVGAGI. V trimming: 4 bases; J trimming: 7 bases; junction bases outside the gene matches: 5. CDR3 coding DNA: TGTGCCAGCAGTTGGGGGACAGGGGGCAAGAATGAGCAGTTCTTC. Protein sequence: CASSWGTGGKNEQFF.

The chain links TRBV9 to TRBJ2-3, with D possibly called TRBD1 or TRBD2 (5 bases each). V was clipped by 4 bases and J by 4 bases, with 16 bases between them. CDR3 size: 15 residues. In germline, CDR1 is SGDLS, CDR2 YYNGEE. The CDR3: CASSPDGARADTQYF. In DNA form, the CDR3 reads TGTGCCAGCAGCCCAGACGGGGCGCGGGCAGATACGCAGTATTTT.

The chain joins TRBV5-4 to TRBJ1-1, with D perhaps TRBD1 (5 bases). In germline, CDR1 is SGHNT, CDR2 YYREEE (reference sequence). V shed 3 bases and J shed 6 bases, with 18 bases lying between them. The CDR3 has 15 amino acids. CDR3 in amino acids: CASSYPTGGAAEAFF. CDR3 sequence (DNA): TGTGCCAGCAGCTACCCGACCGGAGGGGCGGCTGAAGCTTTCTTT.

This clone was counted once. The V gene is TRBV7-9, the J gene TRBJ2-3, with D perhaps assigned TRBD1 or TRBD2 (6 bases each). The CDR3 is 13 amino acids. CDR1 and CDR2 from the germline V gene are SEHNR and FQNEAQ (reference sequence). V lost 10 bases, J lost 6 bases, and 17 bases lay in between. CDR3 protein: CATGEQGRDTQYF. The CDR3 DNA follows: TGTGCCACCGGGGAGCAGGGGAGGGATACGCAGTATTTT.

The V and J genes are TRBV5-1 and TRBJ1-1; D unclear. V lost 3 bases, J lost 0 bases, and 9 bases lay in between. The CDR3 covers 14 residues. CDR1 and CDR2 (germline): SGHRS, YFSETQ. This chain's CDR3 is CASSSGEVNTEAFF. In nucleotides, the CDR3 is TGCGCCAGCAGCTCCGGAGAAGTGAACACTGAAGCTTTCTTT.

This clone appeared once. This CDR3 reads CASSSPRQGANEKLFF. The CDR3 bases are TGTGCCAGCAGTTCCCCTCGACAGGGGGCGAATGAAAAACTGTTTTTT. The rearrangement joins TRBV28 to TRBJ1-4, with TRBD1 matching over 10 bases. Germline lookup yields CDR1 MDHEN and CDR2 SYDVKM. This CDR3 is built from 16 residues. V trimming: 4 bases; J trimming: 5 bases; junction bases outside the gene matches: 7.

This chain connects TRBV15 to TRBJ2-7, with TRBD2 as a possible D gene (5 bases). Germline values: CDR1 LNHNV, CDR2 YYDKDF (reference sequence). The germline V and J ends were trimmed by 3 bases and 9 bases, with 21 bases remaining between them. This CDR3 comprises 15 residues. In DNA, the CDR3 is TGTGCCACCAGCAGTCACTTCGGACTCCAAAAGGGGCAGTACTTC. It is translated as CATSSHFGLQKGQYF.

The chain is built from TRBV2 and TRBJ2-5, with 9 bases matching TRBD2. The CDR3 runs 15 residues. Germline V gene sequence: CDR1 SNHLY, CDR2 FYNNEI. The J segment lost 1 base and the V segment lost 6 bases, leaving 6 bases of the junction unmatched. The CDR3 nucleotides read TGTGCCAGCAGCGCTAGCGGGGCGATCCAAGAGACCCAGTACTTC. Translation gives CASSASGAIQETQYF.

A single count supports this clone. The chain is built from TRBV12-2 and TRBJ1-2. TRBV12-2 is designated a pseudogene. CDR3 length equals 14 residues. The CDR3 DNA is TGTGCAAGTCGCTTCAATTATTCCAACTATGGCTACACCTTC. It encodes CASRFNYSNYGYTF.

The chain uses TRBV25-1 and TRBJ1-6; D perhaps matches TRBD1 (5 bases). The CDR3 loop spans 15 amino acids. From germline, CDR1 is MGHDK and CDR2 SYGVNS. V was cut by 3 bases and J by 0 bases, with 6 bases left in between. The CDR3: CASSEGDSYNSPLHF. As DNA, the CDR3 is TGTGCCAGCAGTGAGGGGGACTCCTATAATTCACCCCTCCACTTT. Combining the CDR3 with reference TRBV25-1 and TRBJ1-6 gives the whole variable domain EADIYQTPRYLVIGTGKKITLECSQTMGHDKMYWYQQDPGMELHLIHYSYGVNSTEKGDLSSESTVSRIRTEHFPLTLESARPSHTSQYLCASSEGDSYNSPLHFGNGTRLTVT.

The chain combines TRBV4-1 with TRBJ2-2; D might be TRBD1 (6 bases). The CDR3 extends over 15 amino acids. The germline gives CDR1 MGHRA, CDR2 YSYEKL. The germline V and J ends were trimmed by 3 bases and 5 bases, with 13 bases remaining between them. For the CDR3, the DNA is TGCGCCAGCAGCCAGATACAGGGCCCAACCGGGGAGCTGTTTTTT. It is translated as CASSQIQGPTGELFF.

The chain is built from TRBV19 and TRBJ1-6; 8 nucleotides line up with TRBD1. Germline trimming cut 7 bases from V and 6 bases from J; bases unmatched to any gene: 8. Germline V CDR1 and CDR2: LNHDA, SQIVND (reference sequence). This CDR3 has 15 residues. Here the CDR3 DNA reads TGTGCCAGTAACACCGGGACAGGAGTTAATTCACCCCTCCACTTT. Protein: CASNTGTGVNSPLHF.

This rearrangement joins TRBV27 to TRBJ1-2; 11 bases agree with TRBD1. The CDR3 is 13 residues long. J gave up 10 bases and V 6 bases, and 7 bases lay outside the gene matches. CDR1 is MNHEY, CDR2 SMNVEV, per germline (reference sequence). The CDR3 nucleotides read TGTGCCAGCAGCCTACGGACAGGGGGCTTCTACACCTTC. Translation gives CASSLRTGGFYTF.

This rearrangement joins TRBV9 to TRBJ1-1; D is uncertain. The germline V and J ends were trimmed by 0 bases and 1 base, with 4 bases remaining between them. This CDR3 spans 13 amino acids. CDR1 and CDR2 from the germline V gene are SGDLS and YYNGEE. The CDR3 nucleotides read TGTGCCAGCAGCGTAGGGACGAACACTGAAGCTTTCTTT. Residues: CASSVGTNTEAFF. Full variable domain (rest looked up from reference TRBV9 and TRBJ1-1): DSGVTQTPKHLITATGQRVTLRCSPRSGDLSVYWYQQSLDQGLQFLIQYYNGEERAKGNILERFSAQQFPDLHSELNLSSLELGDSALYFCASSVGTNTEAFFGQGTRLTVV.

The J gene is TRBJ2-1, the V gene TRBV4-1; D may be TRBD2 (5 bases). Trimming left V 4 bases short and J 9 bases short, with 13 bases between. This CDR3 spans 13 amino acids. CDR1 and CDR2 from the germline V gene are MGHRA and YSYEKL. The CDR3 protein is CASSRLDGVEQFF. The CDR3 region has the DNA TGCGCCAGCAGCCGCCTAGACGGGGTTGAGCAGTTCTTC.

This rearrangement joins TRBV4-1 to TRBJ2-5; 10 bases match TRBD2. This CDR3 region has 14 residues. Losses at the gene ends were 2 bases for V and 5 bases for J; bases not matched to a gene: 2. Germline CDR1 reads MGHRA; CDR2 reads YSYEKL. This CDR3 is CASSQTSGTETQYF. CDR3 nucleotides: TGCGCCAGCAGCCAAACTAGCGGGACTGAGACCCAGTACTTC.

V gene TRBV4-2 combines with J gene TRBJ1-2, with 7 positions matching TRBD1. The V and J ends lost 3 bases and 4 bases, in that order; junction bases with no gene match: 2. This CDR3 has 13 residues. Germline V CDR1 and CDR2: LGHNA, YNFKEQ. DNA for the CDR3: TGTGCCAGCAGCCATAGGGACAGCTATGGCTACACCTTC. Amino acids: CASSHRDSYGYTF.

This chain links TRBV29-1 with TRBJ1-1, with D unclear. V shed 6 bases and J shed 8 bases, with 13 bases lying between them. This CDR3 is 11 amino acids long. CDR1 is SQVTM and CDR2 is ANQGSEA in the germline V gene. Here the CDR3 reads CSVGRGREAFF. CDR3 nucleotides: TGCAGCGTCGGACGGGGTAGGGAAGCTTTCTTT.

This clone was recorded a few times. The chain carries TRBV30 and TRBJ1-5, with D tentatively TRBD1 (5 bases). CDR3 length equals 12 residues. Germline V CDR1 and CDR2: GTSNPN, SVGIG (reference sequence). Trimming stripped 2 bases from V and 4 bases from J, with 6 bases between. CDR3 sequence: CAWSSGNQPQHF. As DNA, the CDR3 is TGTGCCTGGAGTTCAGGGAATCAGCCCCAGCATTTT.

The gene calls are TRBV29-1 and TRBJ1-1, with 8 bases that match TRBD1. This CDR3 spans 12 amino acids. Germline-derived CDR1 and CDR2 are SQVTM and ANQGSEA. V gave up 4 bases and J gave up 8 bases; unmatched junction bases: 6. CDR3 DNA sequence: TGCAGCGTTGTGACAGGGGTCCCCGAAGCTTTCTTT. Amino acids: CSVVTGVPEAFF.

Concerning this clone itself: Other nucleotide sequences in the sample specify the same CDR3. V is TRBV7-2 and J is TRBJ2-7; D call uncertain. CDR1 and CDR2 (germline): SGHTA, FQGNSA. Trimming shortened V by 5 bases and J by 0 bases, and 5 bases separated the two germline ends. The CDR3 sequence is 12 residues long. For the CDR3, the DNA is TGTGCCAGCAGCCCCAGCTCCTACGAGCAGTACTTC. Translation gives CASSPSSYEQYF. The full variable domain, its missing parts supplied by reference TRBV7-2 and TRBJ2-7, is GAGVSQSPSNKVTEKGKDVELRCDPISGHTALYWYRQSLGQGLEFLIYFQGNSAPDKSGLPSDRFSAERTGGSVSTLTIQRTQQEDSAVYLCASSPSSYEQYFGPGTRLTVT.

The chain couples TRBV6-5 to TRBJ2-3, with 7 nucleotides matching TRBD1. With 6 bases clipped from V and 1 base from J, the junction kept 4 bases outside the gene matches. Germline lookup yields CDR1 MNHEY and CDR2 SVGAGI. The CDR3 sequence is 14 residues long. CDR3 DNA sequence: TGTGCCAGCAGAACGGGACAGCGCACAGATACGCAGTATTTT. It encodes CASRTGQRTDTQYF.

This clone occurred many times. The same CDR3 can be traced to other DNA sequences in this sample. As DNA, the CDR3 is TGTGCCAGCAGCGTAGGGGGTCCTTCCTACGAGCAGTACTTC. It is translated as CASSVGGPSYEQYF. The chain is built from TRBV9 and TRBJ2-7, with D hard to call. Germline assignment: CDR1 SGDLS and CDR2 YYNGEE. Trimming cost V 0 bases and J 1 base, with 8 bases left between them. The CDR3 covers 14 residues.

The genes are TRBV6-5 and TRBJ2-5; the match to TRBD2 covers 7 bases. Germline CDR1 is MNHEY and CDR2 is SVGAGI. V was pared by 4 bases and J by 5 bases, with 7 bases of the junction left unmatched. The CDR3 is 14 amino acids. In DNA form, the CDR3 reads TGTGCCAGCAGTTCCGGGACTATGGAGGAGACCCAGTACTTC. It translates to CASSSGTMEETQYF.

J is TRBJ1-5 and V is TRBV6-5; no reliable D call. Deletions cut 2 bases from V and 0 bases from J, with 8 bases between. The CDR3 is made up of 15 amino acids. The germline gives CDR1 MNHEY, CDR2 SVGAGI. For the CDR3, the DNA is TGTGCCAGCAGTTACCCCGTCTCTAGCAATCAGCCCCAGCATTTT. Encoded protein: CASSYPVSSNQPQHF.

V gene TRBV28 combines with J gene TRBJ1-5; D may be TRBD1 (6 bases). Germline CDR1 MDHEN, CDR2 SYDVKM. There are 15 residues in the CDR3. V was shortened by 5 bases and J by 5 bases, with 16 bases between the two germline ends. DNA of the CDR3: TGTGCCAGCAGTGTTTTATCAGGGGCAGATCAGCCCCAGCATTTT. Its translation: CASSVLSGADQPQHF.

The V and J genes are TRBV6-1 and TRBJ2-7; either TRBD1 or TRBD2 may supply D (6 bases each). CDR1 is MNHNS and CDR2 is SASEGT in the germline V gene. V shed 5 bases and J shed 0 bases, with 11 bases lying between them. The length of the CDR3 is 14 residues. The CDR3 sequence: CASSSGANSYEQYF. The CDR3 DNA reads as TGTGCCAGCAGTTCGGGGGCGAACTCCTACGAGCAGTACTTC.

V usage is TRBV7-9 and J usage is TRBJ2-3; 9 positions match TRBD2. The V gene's germline CDR1 is SEHNR and CDR2 FQNEAQ (reference sequence). V shed 5 bases and J 2 bases; nucleotides not matched to a gene: 11. The CDR3 runs 17 residues. The CDR3 sequence is CASSHTFSSGDTDTQYF. CDR3 nucleotide sequence: TGTGCCAGCAGCCATACCTTCTCTAGCGGGGACACAGATACGCAGTATTTT.